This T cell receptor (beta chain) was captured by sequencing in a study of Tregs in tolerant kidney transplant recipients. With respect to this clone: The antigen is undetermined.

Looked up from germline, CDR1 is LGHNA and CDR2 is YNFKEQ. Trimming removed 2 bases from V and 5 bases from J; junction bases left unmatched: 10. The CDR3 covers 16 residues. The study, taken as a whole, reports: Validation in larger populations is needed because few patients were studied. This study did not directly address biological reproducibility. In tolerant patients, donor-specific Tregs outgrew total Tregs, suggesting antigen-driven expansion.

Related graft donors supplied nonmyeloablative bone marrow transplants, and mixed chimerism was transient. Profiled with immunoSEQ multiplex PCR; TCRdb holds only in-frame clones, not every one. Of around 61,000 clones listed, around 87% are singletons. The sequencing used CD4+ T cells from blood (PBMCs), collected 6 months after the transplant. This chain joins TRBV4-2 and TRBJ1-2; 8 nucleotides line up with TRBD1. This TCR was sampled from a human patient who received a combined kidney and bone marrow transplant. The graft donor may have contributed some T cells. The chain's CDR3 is CASSQIQQGEGYGYTF. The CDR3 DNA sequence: TGTGCCAGCAGCCAAATCCAACAGGGGGAAGGATATGGCTACACCTTC.